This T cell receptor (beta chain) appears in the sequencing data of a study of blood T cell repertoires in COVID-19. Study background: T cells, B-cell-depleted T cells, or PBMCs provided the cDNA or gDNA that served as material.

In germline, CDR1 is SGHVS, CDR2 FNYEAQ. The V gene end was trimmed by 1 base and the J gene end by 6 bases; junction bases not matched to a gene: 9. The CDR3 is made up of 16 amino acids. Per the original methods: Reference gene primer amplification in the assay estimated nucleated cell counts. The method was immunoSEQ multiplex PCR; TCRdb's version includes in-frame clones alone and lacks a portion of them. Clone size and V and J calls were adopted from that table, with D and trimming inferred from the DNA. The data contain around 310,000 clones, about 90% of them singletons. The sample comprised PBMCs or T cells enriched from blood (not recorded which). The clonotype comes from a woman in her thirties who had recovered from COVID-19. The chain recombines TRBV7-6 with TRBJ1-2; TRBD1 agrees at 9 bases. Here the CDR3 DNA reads TGTGCCAGCAGCTTAGGGAGGAGGGACAGGGATGATGGCTACACCTTC. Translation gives CASSLGRRDRDDGYTF.